This T cell receptor beta chain originates from a study of chronic HIV infection and antiretroviral therapy. This clonotype was seen only a few times. TCRdb redid the calling of the 5' RACE reads with MiXCR, one entry per CDR3 protein. This table holds fewer than 40,000 distinct CDR3 sequences, 7.5% to 9% found once. J was trimmed by 6 bases and V by 1 base; bases with no gene match: 2. The CDR3 sequence is 15 residues long. The germline V gene has CDR1 MGHRA and CDR2 YSYEKL. Input material: peripheral blood. This TCR came from an adult who had HIV and had not received antiretroviral therapy, or was an uninfected healthy control (not recorded which). V and J are TRBV4-1 and TRBJ2-7; TRBD2 aligns across 14 bases. In DNA form, the CDR3 reads TGCGCCAGCAGCCAAGCGACTAGCGGGAGGGTCGAGCAGTACTTC. Residues: CASSQATSGRVEQYF.